This T cell receptor beta chain was recovered during a study of shared clonotypes between healthy human individuals (dated by TCRdb to the early 2020s). In terms of the full investigation: The cohort comprised a couple of women and a few men aged 18 to 49 years. For each donor, CD4 naive and CD4 memory were each run on three plates, CD8 naive on two plates, and CD8 memory on one plate. The study deeply sequenced blood TCR repertoires of five healthy adults to estimate repertoire size and the extent of clonotype sharing between individuals. Different laboratories and diverse techniques were used to prepare libraries and sequence TCR repertoires, to increase sequencing depth and limit assay-specific biases. Per donor, leukapheresis produced somewhere between about 0.94 and 9.5 billion PBMCs. Summary of the overall study and its limitations: Larger estimated clonotype richness was generally found for naive subsets than for memory subsets. Because the study included only a small number of donors, the genetic and exposure-history diversity represented was limited. Clonotypes shared by all four sorted-subset donors showed higher generation probabilities than non-shared clonotypes. Pairwise subsampling indicated that sequencing depth was expected to affect the degree of clonotype sharing among donors. Incomplete sequencing was indicated by rarefaction of sorted-subset datasets, despite the large sequencing depth. Sharing across a few donors was observed for around 5% of naive CD4, over 3% of naive CD8, 2% to 2.5% of memory CD4, and less than 0.45% of memory CD8 clonotypes. Sampling was restricted to blood, and TCR repertoires in tissue are likely to differ from TCR repertoires in blood.

Using the deep immunoSEQ assay, TCR CDR3 regions were amplified from genomic DNA by multiplex PCR. Extracted genomic DNA from each cell subset was spread evenly across all wells of several immunoSEQ 96-well plates, with each plate serving as a replicate. For sorted subsets, each replicate PCR was loaded with about 0.2 ug genomic DNA, equivalent to 30,000 or so T cell genomes. Purified libraries were quantified with a Qubit 3.0 fluorometer, sized on a Bioanalyzer 2100, and re-quantified with the KAPA Library Quantification kit. Each immunoSEQ 96-well plate was sequenced on its own single-read 150-cycle Illumina NextSeq 550 flow cell. In the source study's methods: Because the immunoSEQ output held only junctional sequences and lacked quality scores, the filtering could not match the filtering applied to full-length reads. Sequences were annotated with PyIR, a Python wrapper for IgBLAST v1.9, and V/J genes and CDR3 were assigned using IMGT germline references. Reads with weak V/J assignments (E-value above 1e-6), missing CDR3, stop codons, out-of-frame junctions, or ambiguous translated residues were removed. V3J clonotypes were defined as sequences sharing the same inferred V gene, J gene, and CDR3 amino acid sequence. The percentage overlap between two repertoires was calculated by dividing the number of shared unique clonotypes by the size of the smaller repertoire. Three approaches were used to assess repertoire richness: RTK rarefaction, the Chao1 estimator, and Recon v2.1 estimates of unobserved clonotypes. OLGA was used to compute generation probabilities for all TCRbeta clonotypes that the gDNA method yielded from four donors. Entries here come from immuneACCESS through TCRdb and include only in-frame sequences with V and J called. Some clones fail to appear in such tables; in the studies checked, an unresolved V gene covers under half of the shortfall, and the cause of the remainder is unknown. V and J calls and clone size are those listed in that table; D and trimming were worked out from the DNA. The sample table shows some 2,000,000 clones, and approximately 96% are seen once. The ten largest clones add up to roughly 0.13% of the sample.

From the cysteine up to the phenylalanine, the CDR3 has a length of 16 residues. Only CDR3 DNA remains: 48 bases, in frame from the first base. Compared with germline, V lacks 3 bases and J lacks 2 bases; bases without a gene match: 9. Donors were healthy HIV-negative adults with no recently reported acute infections or vaccinations. Every donor was a Caucasian adult living in Nashville, Tennessee, USA. CD4+ T cells were enriched by magnetic negative selection, after which naive cells were positively selected on CD45RA and the negative fraction was taken as the memory subset. Blood was collected by leukapheresis, and PBMCs were isolated by Ficoll-Histopaque density gradient centrifugation and then cryopreserved in liquid nitrogen vapor phase. Analytical flow cytometry was used to check the purity and quantity of every magnetically sorted T cell population. Genomic DNA was isolated from each sorted fraction and quantified by UV absorbance on a Nanodrop 2000c.

Note on this clone: This receptor's antigen is unknown. No clone much larger than this one lies a single base away; base qualities are absent.

The rearrangement joined TRBV23-1 to TRBJ2-7; the junction holds 8 bases that match TRBD2. TRBV23-1 falls under the ORF class, with uncertain function. This clonotype originated in a man aged 18 to 30 in good health. The sequenced sample consisted of naive CD4+ T cells sorted from blood. What the cell subset or site label conveys for this sample: CD45RA+ positively selected. The nucleotide sequence reads as follows: TGCGCCAGCAGTCATCTTACTAGCGGCCAGACCTACGAGCAGTACTTC. The translation is CASSHLTSGQTYEQYF.